The entry below gives a single T cell receptor (beta chain) sequence along with its context. Its cognate antigen is unknown. Some clones are missing from TCRdb's copy, which holds only in-frame ones; the method was immunoSEQ multiplex PCR. In the table there are 150,000 or so clones, 92% of which are singletons. Trimming took 4 bases from V and 2 from J, leaving 12 bases between them. The CDR3 is 14 residues long. Germline lookup yields CDR1 SGDLS and CDR2 YYNGEE. The sample comes from a study of graft-versus-host responses after intestinal transplantation. For the study at large: Transplantation in recipients was multivisceral, liver-intestinal, or isolated intestinal.

Sequenced here: unstimulated CD4+ T cells sorted from spleen or lymph node cells, sampled before intestinal transplant. The chain is built from TRBV9 and TRBJ2-5; D tentatively reads TRBD1 or TRBD2 (5 bases each). The sequence was collected from a human donor who received an intestinal transplant. As DNA, the CDR3 is TGTGCCAGCAGCCGGGACCGCCGGCAAGAGACCCAGTACTTC. Protein product: CASSRDRRQETQYF.